Shown below are 17 T cell receptor beta chains from a single sample sequenced in a study of control samples from healthy donors and cancer patients. The assay was immunoSEQ multiplex PCR, and TCRdb's table has in-frame clones only and misses some. Among 150,000 to 200,000 clones listed, 80% to 90% were seen once. Material for sequencing was blood. The receptors originated from a woman in her twenties or thirties in good health.

The rearrangement joins TRBV11-1 to TRBJ2-3, with no clear D. V lost 2 bases, J lost 4 bases, and 10 bases lay in between. This CDR3 contains 14 residues. CDR1 SGHAT and CDR2 FQDESV come from the germline V gene (reference sequence). The CDR3 loop reads CASSLLFSADTQYF. The CDR3 DNA sequence: TGTGCCAGCAGCTTACTCTTCAGCGCAGATACGCAGTATTTT.

CDR3 sequence (DNA): TGTGCCAGTAGCCCTAAGAGACTAGCGGGAGGCGGGGATACGCAGTATTTT. This sequence encodes CASSPKRLAGGGDTQYF. The V and J genes are TRBV19 and TRBJ2-3; TRBD2 matches 13 bases. The CDR3 has 17 residues. CDR1 is LNHDA, CDR2 SQIVND, per germline (reference sequence). V lost 6 bases to trimming and J lost 6 bases; unmatched junction nucleotides: 12.

The chain uses TRBV28 and TRBJ2-7; D is uncertain. This CDR3 has 12 residues. The germline CDR1 and CDR2 sequences are MDHEN and SYDVKM. Trimming left V 5 bases short and J 10 bases short, with 15 bases between. CDR3 loop: CASSLLRMEQYF. The CDR3, as DNA: TGTGCCAGCAGTCTCCTCCGGATGGAACAGTACTTC.

V gene TRBV3-1 (or the pseudogene TRBV3-2) combines with J gene TRBJ2-1; TRBD1 matches at 7 bases. This CDR3 is 15 amino acids long. V trimming: 5 bases; J trimming: 0 bases; junction bases outside the gene matches: 4. CDR1 LGHDT and CDR2 YNNKEL come from the germline V gene (reference sequence). The CDR3 here is CASSARQGSYNEQFF. CDR3 in DNA: TGTGCCAGCAGCGCCCGACAGGGCTCCTACAATGAGCAGTTCTTC.

This clone was counted a few times. The rearrangement uses TRBV14 and TRBJ2-3; D ambiguous. The CDR3 runs to 12 residues. Germline CDR1 SGHDN, CDR2 FVKESK. Trimming took off 2 bases at V and 3 bases at J, with 3 bases between the two ends. The CDR3 region is CASSQRTDTQYF. CDR3 nucleotide sequence: TGTGCCAGCAGCCAACGGACAGATACGCAGTATTTT.

Worth noting for this clone: The junction shows a germline mismatch at one end, possibly a read error. The chain combines TRBV7-9 with TRBJ1-2, with TRBD1 matching 9 bases. Germline V gene sequence: CDR1 SEHNR, CDR2 FQNEAQ (reference sequence). The CDR3 spans 16 residues. CDR3 residues: CASSSDSNLDRGLVQF. The DNA for the CDR3 is TGTGCCAGCAGCTCCGATTCTAACCTGGACAGGGGCCTGGTACAGTTC.

V usage is TRBV5-1 and J usage is TRBJ2-3; D call uncertain. V lost 0 bases and J lost 2, with 7 bases in between. The CDR3 has 14 residues. Germline-derived CDR1 and CDR2 are SGHRS and YFSETQ. The CDR3, as DNA: TGCGCCAGCAGCTTGGAGGCAGACACAGATACGCAGTATTTT. It codes for CASSLEADTDTQYF.

The chain has TRBV11-2 and TRBJ2-5, with 9 bases identical to TRBD1. The CDR3 consists of 14 residues. Germline assignment: CDR1 SGHAT and CDR2 FQNNGV. V gave up 3 bases and J gave up 4 bases; unmatched junction bases: 3. CDR3 amino acids: CASSFGQGRETQYF. The CDR3 DNA is TGTGCCAGCAGCTTCGGACAGGGGAGAGAGACCCAGTACTTC.

This sequence joins TRBV5-1 and TRBJ2-5, with 7 nucleotides matching TRBD2. V dropped 3 bases and J dropped 5; count of bases not matched to a gene: 10. Germline values: CDR1 SGHRS, CDR2 YFSETQ. The CDR3 covers 15 residues. The DNA of the CDR3 is TGCGCCAGCAGCTCTGAGGGGAGGGCCAGGGAGACCCAGTACTTC. Translated: CASSSEGRARETQYF.

The chain carries TRBV9 and TRBJ1-1; possible D gene TRBD1, 6 bases. Trimming took off 1 base at V and 0 bases at J, with 16 bases between the two ends. Germline assignment: CDR1 SGDLS and CDR2 YYNGEE. This CDR3 has 17 residues. CDR3 nucleotides: TGTGCCAGCAGCGTACCCGAGACCGGGACACTGAACACTGAAGCTTTCTTT. Residues: CASSVPETGTLNTEAFF.

The J gene is TRBJ1-1, the V gene TRBV6-5, with D unresolved. The CDR3 spans 14 residues. Germline CDR1 reads MNHEY; CDR2 reads SVGAGI. V shed 10 bases and J shed 0 bases, with 15 bases lying between them. The CDR3 bases are TGTGCCACTCAGCGGGTGTCGGTGAACACTGAAGCTTTCTTT. Translating it yields CATQRVSVNTEAFF.

As DNA, the CDR3 is TGTGCCAGTAGTATAGGGGGGGCGACCAAAAACATTCAGTACTTC. Protein sequence: CASSIGGATKNIQYF. The chain joins TRBV19 to TRBJ2-4; D may correspond to TRBD1 or TRBD2 (6 bases each). This CDR3 is 15 amino acids long. In germline, CDR1 is LNHDA, CDR2 SQIVND (reference sequence). V shed 1 base and J shed 2 bases, with 9 bases lying between them.

The gene calls are TRBV29-1 and TRBJ2-5; 11 bases line up with TRBD1. Germline V gene lookup returns CDR1 SQVTM and CDR2 ANQGSEA. V trimming: 4 bases; J trimming: 4 bases; junction bases outside the gene matches: 5. The CDR3 consists of 14 residues. The CDR3 bases are TGCAGCGTTGGCGGACAGGGGGCGCGAGAGACCCAGTACTTC. The encoded protein is CSVGGQGARETQYF.

This chain uses TRBV9 with TRBJ2-3; 10 bases are shared with TRBD2. The ends lost 4 bases at V and 6 bases at J; junction bases unmatched: 11. This CDR3 is built from 16 residues. Germline values: CDR1 SGDLS, CDR2 YYNGEE. CDR3 coding DNA: TGTGCCAGCAGCCGTAGAGGAGCGGGGGGGGAGGATACGCAGTATTTT. Translating gives CASSRRGAGGEDTQYF.

The gene calls are TRBV24-1 and TRBJ1-5; D gene uncertain. The CDR3 has 14 residues. Germline CDR1 and CDR2: KGHDR and SFDVKD. Trimming stripped 5 bases from V and 0 bases from J, with 7 bases between. This chain's CDR3 is CATSGGNSNQPQHF. DNA for the CDR3: TGTGCCACCAGTGGGGGAAATAGCAATCAGCCCCAGCATTTT.

The chain links TRBV4-2 to TRBJ2-7, with a possible D match to TRBD2 (6 bases). The V gene lost 1 base and the J gene lost 5 bases, with 15 bases spanning the gap. The CDR3 loop spans 15 amino acids. Per germline, CDR1 LGHNA and CDR2 YNFKEQ. The CDR3 spells CASSQVRGKGHEQYF. CDR3 bases: TGTGCCAGCAGCCAAGTTCGGGGGAAGGGTCACGAGCAGTACTTC.

The chain joins TRBV28 to TRBJ2-3; 13 nucleotides align to TRBD2. The CDR3 has 17 amino acids. V lost 4 bases to trimming and J lost 0 bases; unmatched junction nucleotides: 4. Germline CDR1 reads MDHEN; CDR2 reads SYDVKM. CDR3 loop: CASSSGLAGISTDTQYF. The DNA of the CDR3 is TGTGCCAGCAGTTCGGGACTAGCGGGGATAAGCACAGATACGCAGTATTTT.